This T cell receptor beta chain is from a study of blood T cell repertoires in COVID-19. The germline CDR1 and CDR2 sequences are SGHTA and FQGNSA. This CDR3 is built from 15 residues. Trimming removed 2 bases from V and 3 bases from J; junction bases left unmatched: 4. Authors' analysis steps: Amplification from reference gene primers served as the basis for estimated nucleated cell counts. Sequencing was performed with immunoSEQ multiplex PCR; in TCRdb, only in-frame clones are kept and a portion is missing. V and J calls and clone size come straight from that table; D and trimming were deduced from the DNA. The table lists around 250,000 clones, around 90% of them singletons.

The chain carries TRBV7-2 and TRBJ2-7, with 10 bases lining up with TRBD1. The material sequenced was peripheral blood. This TCR was recovered from a human donor in a cohort sampled during active COVID-19. The CDR3 region is CASSLIGDRGYEQYF. CDR3 nucleotides: TGTGCCAGCAGCTTAATCGGGGACAGGGGCTACGAGCAGTACTTC.